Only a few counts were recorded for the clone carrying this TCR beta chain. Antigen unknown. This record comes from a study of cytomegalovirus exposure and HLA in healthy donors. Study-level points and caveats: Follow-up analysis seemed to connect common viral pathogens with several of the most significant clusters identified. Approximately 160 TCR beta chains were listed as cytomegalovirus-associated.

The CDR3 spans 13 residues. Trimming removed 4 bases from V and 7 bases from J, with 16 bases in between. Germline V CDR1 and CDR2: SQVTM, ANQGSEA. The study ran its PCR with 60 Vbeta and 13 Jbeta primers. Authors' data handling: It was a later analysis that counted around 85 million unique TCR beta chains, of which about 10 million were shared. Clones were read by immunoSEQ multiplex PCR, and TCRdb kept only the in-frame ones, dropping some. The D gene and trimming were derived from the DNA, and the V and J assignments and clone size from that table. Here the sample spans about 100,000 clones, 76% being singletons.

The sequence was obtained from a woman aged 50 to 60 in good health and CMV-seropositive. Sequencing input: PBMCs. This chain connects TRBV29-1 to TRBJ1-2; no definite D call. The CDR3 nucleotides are TGCAGCGTTGGAGCGGCCCTGAGAGGTGGCTACACCTTC. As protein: CSVGAALRGGYTF. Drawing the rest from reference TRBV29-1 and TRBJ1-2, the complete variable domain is SAVISQKPSRDICQRGTSLTIQCQVDSQVTMMFWYRQQPGQSLTLIATANQGSEATYESGFVIDKFPISRPNLTFSTLTVSNMSPEDSSIYLCSVGAALRGGYTFGSGTRLTVV.